This T cell receptor (beta chain) came from a study of shared clonotypes between healthy human individuals. The repertoire was sequenced with immunoSEQ multiplex PCR; TCRdb's copy has only in-frame clones and lacks some. Among a few million clones, almost 96% were seen once, and the ten largest hold more than 0.1%. The sequenced material came from naive CD4+ T cells sorted from blood. Subset specified: CD45RA+ positively selected. The source of this sequence is a man younger than 35 in good health.

The CDR3 DNA is TGTGCCAGCTCACCCGAGACAGGGCAGTTCTATGGCTACACCTTC. It codes for CASSPETGQFYGYTF. The gene calls are TRBV18 and TRBJ1-2; TRBD1 matches 7 bases. Germline V CDR1 and CDR2: KGHSH, LQKENI. Trimming at V came to 3 bases and at J to 4 bases, leaving 8 bases not matched to a gene. CDR3 length: 15 amino acids.